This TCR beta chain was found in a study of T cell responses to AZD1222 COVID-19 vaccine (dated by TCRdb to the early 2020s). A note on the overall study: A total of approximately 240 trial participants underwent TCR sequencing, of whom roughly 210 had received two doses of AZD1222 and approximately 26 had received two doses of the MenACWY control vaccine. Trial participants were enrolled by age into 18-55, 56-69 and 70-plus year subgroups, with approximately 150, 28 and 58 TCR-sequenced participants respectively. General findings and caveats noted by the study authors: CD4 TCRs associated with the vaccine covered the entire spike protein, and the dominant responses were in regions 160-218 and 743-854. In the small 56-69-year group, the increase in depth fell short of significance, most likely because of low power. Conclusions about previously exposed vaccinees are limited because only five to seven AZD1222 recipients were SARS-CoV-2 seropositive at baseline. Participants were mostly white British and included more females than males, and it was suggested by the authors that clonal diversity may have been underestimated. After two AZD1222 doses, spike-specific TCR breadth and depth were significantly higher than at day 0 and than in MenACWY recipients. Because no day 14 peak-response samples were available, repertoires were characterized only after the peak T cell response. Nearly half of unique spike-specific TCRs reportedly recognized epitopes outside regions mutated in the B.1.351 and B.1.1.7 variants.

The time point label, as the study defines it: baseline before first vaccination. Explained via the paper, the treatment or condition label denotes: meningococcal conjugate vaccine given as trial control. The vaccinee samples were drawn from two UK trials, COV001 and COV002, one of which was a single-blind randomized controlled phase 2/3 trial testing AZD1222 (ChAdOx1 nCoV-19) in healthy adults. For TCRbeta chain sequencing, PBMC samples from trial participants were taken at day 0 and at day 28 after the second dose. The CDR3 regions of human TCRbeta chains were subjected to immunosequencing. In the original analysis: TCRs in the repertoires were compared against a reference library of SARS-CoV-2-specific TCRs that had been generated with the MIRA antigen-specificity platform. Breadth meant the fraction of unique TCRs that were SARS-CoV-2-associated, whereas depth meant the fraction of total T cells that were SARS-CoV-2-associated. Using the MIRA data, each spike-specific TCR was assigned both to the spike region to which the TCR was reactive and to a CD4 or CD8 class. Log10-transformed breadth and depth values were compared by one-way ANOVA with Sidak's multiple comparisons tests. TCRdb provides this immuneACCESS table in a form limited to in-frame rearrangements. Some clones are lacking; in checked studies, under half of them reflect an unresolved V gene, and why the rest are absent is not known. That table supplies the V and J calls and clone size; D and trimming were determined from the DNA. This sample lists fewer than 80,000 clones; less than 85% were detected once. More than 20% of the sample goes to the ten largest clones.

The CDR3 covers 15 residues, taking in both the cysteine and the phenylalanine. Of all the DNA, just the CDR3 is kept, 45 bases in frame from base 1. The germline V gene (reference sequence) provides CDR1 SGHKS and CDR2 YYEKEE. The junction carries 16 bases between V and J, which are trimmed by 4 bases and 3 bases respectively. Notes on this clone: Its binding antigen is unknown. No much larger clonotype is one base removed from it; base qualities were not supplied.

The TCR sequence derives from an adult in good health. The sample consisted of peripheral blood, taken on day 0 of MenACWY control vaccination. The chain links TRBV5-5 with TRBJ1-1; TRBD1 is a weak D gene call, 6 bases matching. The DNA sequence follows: TGTGCCAGCAGCGGAAGGACAGCGGCTTACACTGAAGCTTTCTTT. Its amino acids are CASSGRTAAYTEAFF.